Sequencing of this TCR beta chain was carried out in a study of cytomegalovirus exposure and HLA in healthy donors (dated by TCRdb to 2017 to 2019). About the study as a whole: The roughly 650 repertoires of the first cohort and the roughly 110 validation repertoires were produced on the same platform, according to a later analysis. The study aimed to test whether cataloging public T cell receptors could reveal signatures of past pathogen exposure. In addition to the first cohort of hundreds of subjects, a separate validation cohort of around 110 different subjects was used. The study combined high-throughput TCR immunosequencing, statistical association of individual TCRs with disease status, and machine learning to predict cytomegalovirus infection status. The paper's findings and limits, for the study overall: A later analysis found that TCRs clustered in the first cohort also tended to co-occur in the approximately 120 validation repertoires, with 90% to 95% of cluster scores above 0. In the study, some 160 TCR beta chains were listed as associated with cytomegalovirus. The validation cohort had no HLA typing available for a later analysis, so co-occurrence within that cohort was assessed over all 120 repertoires. Cytomegalovirus status was reported to be diagnosed by the classifier with high specificity and sensitivity in both the original and validation cohorts. While some public TCRs were present in many individuals, most TCR sequences turned up only very rarely across donors. A few of the identified cytomegalovirus-associated TCR beta chains were confirmed in vitro to be specific for cytomegalovirus antigens. The authors suggested that the approach could potentially be generalized to other disease states and immunological phenotypes.

Points on this clone: Its antigen is currently not known. Base-call qualities are not available, and no considerably larger clone is one nucleotide away.

Separate from the approximately 670-subject first cohort, the validation cohort of about 110 subjects was the group to which the donors belonged. From the cysteine up to the phenylalanine, the CDR3 has a length of 15 residues. The only DNA kept is the CDR3, 45 bases in frame from the first base. CDR1 and CDR2, looked up from the germline V gene, are SGHDN and FVKESK. V loses 4 bases, J loses 0 bases, and the germline ends lie 10 bases apart. Library preparation was by the immunoSEQ multiplex PCR assay. Per the authors' processing: To diagnose cytomegalovirus status from the catalog of TCR beta chain sequences, a statistical classification framework was built. Held by TCRdb, this immuneACCESS table contains in-frame sequences only and omits some clones. Under half of the omission traces to an unresolved V gene where checked; the cause of the rest is unknown. V and J calls and clone size are copied from that table; D and trimming were computed from the DNA. The sample data list approximately 73,000 clones, and about 95% of these were observed just once. In total, the top ten clones hold 3.3% of the sample.

Material: PBMCs. This sequence uses TRBV14 and TRBJ1-3; TRBD1 is perhaps the D gene, given 6 matching bases. This clonotype originated in a man aged 18 to 30 in good health and CMV-seronegative. The CDR3 sequence is CASSRTGISGNTIYF. The nucleotide sequence is given as TGTGCCAGCAGCCGTACAGGGATCTCTGGAAACACCATATATTTT.